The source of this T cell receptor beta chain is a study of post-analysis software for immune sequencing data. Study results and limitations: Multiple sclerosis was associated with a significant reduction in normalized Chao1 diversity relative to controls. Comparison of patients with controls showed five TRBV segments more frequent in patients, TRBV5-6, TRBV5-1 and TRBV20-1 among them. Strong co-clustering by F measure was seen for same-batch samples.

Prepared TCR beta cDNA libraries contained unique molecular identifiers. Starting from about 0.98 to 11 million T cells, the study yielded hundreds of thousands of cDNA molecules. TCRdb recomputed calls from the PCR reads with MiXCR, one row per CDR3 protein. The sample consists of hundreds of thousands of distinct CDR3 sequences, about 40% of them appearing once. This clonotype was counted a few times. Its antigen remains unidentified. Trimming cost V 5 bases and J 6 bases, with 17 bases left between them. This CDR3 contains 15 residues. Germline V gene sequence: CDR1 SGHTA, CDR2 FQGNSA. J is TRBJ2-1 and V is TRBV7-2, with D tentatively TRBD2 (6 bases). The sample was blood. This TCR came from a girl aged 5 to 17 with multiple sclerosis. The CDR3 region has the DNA TGTGCCAGCAGCCCGCCTGGGACTGCAATCAATGAGCAGTTCTTC. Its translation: CASSPPGTAINEQFF. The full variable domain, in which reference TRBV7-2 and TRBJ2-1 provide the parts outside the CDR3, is GAGVSQSPSNKVTEKGKDVELRCDPISGHTALYWYRQSLGQGLEFLIYFQGNSAPDKSGLPSDRFSAERTGGSVSTLTIQRTQQEDSAVYLCASSPPGTAINEQFFGPGTRLTVL.